Below, one TCR beta chain is given with its context. An amount of RNA that ranged from roughly 0.45 to 1 ug was reverse transcribed with random hexamers. An immunoSEQ multiplex PCR generated amplified TCR beta CDR3 products spanning 54 Vbeta and 13 Jbeta. Via MiXCR, TCRdb re-called the immunoSEQ multiplex PCR reads, giving one row per CDR3 protein. The table records 150,000 to 200,000 distinct CDR3 sequences, nearly 95% of them present only once. Patients with stable or active relapsing-remitting disease, all of them treatment-naive, made up the multiple sclerosis controls. Isolation of CD8+ and CD4+ T cells was performed negatively, whereas enrichment of TEMRA cells was done by FACS. This CDR3 spans 12 amino acids. Per the germline V gene, CDR1 is SQVTM and CDR2 is ANQGSEA. After removal of 7 bases from V and 1 base from J, the junction contained 3 bases not matched to a gene. The source of the sample is a study of CD8 T cells in Susac syndrome.

The sequencing input was CD4+ T cells from PBMCs. The clonotype comes from a human donor with multiple sclerosis. V is TRBV29-1 and J is TRBJ2-5; the match to TRBD2 covers 7 bases. The CDR3 region has the DNA TGCAGCGCTGTAGCGGGCCAAGAGACCCAGTACTTC. It is translated as CSAVAGQETQYF.